This entry concerns a single TCR beta chain. Its antigen is undetermined. The ends lost 2 bases at V and 7 bases at J; junction bases unmatched: 4. The CDR3 totals 14 residues. In germline, CDR1 is ENHRY, CDR2 SYGVKD. This sample stems from a study of cytomegalovirus exposure and HLA in healthy donors. Study-wide results and caveats: Researchers reportedly found TCR beta sequences accurately predicted most subjects' HLA-A and HLA-B alleles. There were reportedly fewer N-insertions in an Asian-associated ancestry cluster than the roughly 700-donor mean, in a later analysis. Available immune exposure information covered CMV serostatus only.

Primers: 60 Vbeta forward and 13 Jbeta reverse. Clones were read by immunoSEQ multiplex PCR, and TCRdb kept only the in-frame ones, dropping some. The sample carries some 100,000 clones, about 75% recorded once. The source of this sequence is a woman between 40 and 50 years old in good health and CMV-seropositive. This rearrangement joins TRBV10-3 to TRBJ1-5; 8 bases agree with TRBD1. The sample was PBMCs. The CDR3 nucleotides read TGTGCCATCAGTGAGCAGGGACAGGAGCAGCCCCAGCATTTT. Amino acids: CAISEQGQEQPQHF.